The 24 T cell receptor beta chains reported below all come from one sample, sequenced in a study of Graves' ophthalmopathy and Graves' hyperthyroidism. Amplification from RNA transcripts yielded the TCR beta CDR3 regions. Second-round multiplex PCR came after a first-round RT-PCR that employed HTBI primers. TCRdb recomputed calls from the multiplex PCR reads with MiXCR, one row per CDR3 protein. The table includes 300,000 to 500,000 distinct CDR3 sequences, approximately 15% detected once. Specimen: peripheral blood. The receptors come from a woman younger than 30 with stable Graves' hyperthyroidism.

Concerning this clonotype itself: One junction end disagrees with the germline gene, perhaps due to a read error. The CDR3 coding sequence is TGCAGCGTTGAAGGTCAGACAGCCAGCTCCTACAATGAGAAGTTCTTC. Translation gives CSVEGQTASSYNEKFF. The genes are TRBV29-1 and TRBJ2-1; tentative D call: TRBD1 (5 bases). This CDR3 has 16 amino acids. Germline V CDR1 and CDR2: SQVTM, ANQGSEA.

Comment on this clonotype: The conserved phenylalanine or tryptophan is not found at the CDR3 terminus, so this likely reflects a read error. The chain links TRBV11-2 to TRBJ2-3; D call uncertain. The length of the CDR3 is 11 residues. Trimming stripped 5 bases from V and 4 bases from J, with 4 bases between. Germline CDR1 SGHAT, CDR2 FQNNGV. The CDR3 nucleotides are TGTGCCAGCAGCACCTCAGATACGCAGTATCTT. It encodes CASSTSDTQYL.

This clonotype was counted many times. The V call is TRBV6-4, the J call TRBJ1-5; 7 bases agree with TRBD1. This CDR3 region has 14 residues. CDR1 MRHNA and CDR2 SNTAGT come from the germline V gene. With V trimmed by 5 bases and J by 10 bases, 11 bases remained unmatched. The CDR3: CASSCLGGGRPQHF. CDR3 in DNA: TGTGCCAGCAGTTGCCTAGGGGGCGGGAGACCCCAGCATTTT.

The J gene is TRBJ2-2, the V gene TRBV9; a weak D match, TRBD2 (6 bases). The length of the CDR3 is 18 residues. In germline, CDR1 is SGDLS, CDR2 YYNGEE. V was shortened by 0 bases and J by 0 bases, with 15 bases between the two germline ends. CDR3 DNA sequence: TGTGCCAGCAGCGTAGGGACCGGGACTTTACCGAACACCGGGGAGCTGTTTTTT. Protein product: CASSVGTGTLPNTGELFF.

This clonotype was seen repeatedly, ten times or more. The junction and the germline gene differ at one end; a read error may be behind it. The J gene is TRBJ1-1, the V gene TRBV29-1; D may be TRBD1 (6 bases). Germline CDR1 SQVTM, CDR2 ANQGSEA. The CDR3 is 15 residues long. CDR3 sequence (DNA): TGCAGCGTTGAAGATCTCAAGGGGGGGAACGCTGAAGCTTTCTTT. It yields the protein CSVEDLKGGNAEAFF.

This clonotype occurred many times. The chain carries TRBV6-5 and TRBJ1-1, with 7 bases lining up with TRBD1. With 2 bases clipped from V and 7 bases from J, the junction kept 13 bases outside the gene matches. There are 16 residues in the CDR3. Germline V gene lookup returns CDR1 MNHEY and CDR2 SVGAGI. The CDR3: CASSYEWEGAKGEAFF. DNA for the CDR3: TGTGCCAGCAGTTACGAGTGGGAGGGGGCAAAGGGTGAAGCTTTCTTT.

This clonotype was seen at least ten times. The rearrangement links TRBV2 to TRBJ2-7; D is unresolved. There are 14 residues in the CDR3. Per germline, CDR1 SNHLY and CDR2 FYNNEI. V was trimmed by 1 base and J by 3 bases, leaving 10 bases between them. CDR3 bases: TGTGCCAGCAGTGAAGGAATGGGAAACTACGAGCAGTACTTC. It yields the protein CASSEGMGNYEQYF.

Comment on this clonotype: The CDR3 carries no conserved terminal phenylalanine or tryptophan, so it likely arises from a read error. The chain joins TRBV7-2 to TRBJ2-7, with a possible D match to TRBD2 (7 bases). CDR1 is SGHTA, CDR2 FQGNSA, per germline. The germline V and J ends were trimmed by 2 bases and 3 bases, with 14 bases remaining between them. The length of the CDR3 is 15 residues. The CDR3 reads CASSLSRGAVYEQYY. The DNA of the CDR3 is TGTGCCAGCAGCTTATCTCGGGGGGCCGTCTACGAGCAGTACTAC.

The chain carries TRBV7-6 and TRBJ2-5, with TRBD2 matching over 9 bases. The CDR3 contains 16 residues. Looked up from germline, CDR1 is SGHVS and CDR2 is FNYEAQ. With V trimmed by 10 bases and J by 5 bases, 17 bases remained unmatched. CDR3 region: CAITPGKRGALETQYF. CDR3 sequence (DNA): TGTGCCATCACCCCGGGAAAGCGGGGGGCCTTGGAGACCCAGTACTTC. Combining the CDR3 with reference TRBV7-6 and TRBJ2-5 gives the whole variable domain GAGVSQSPRYKVTKRGQDVALRCDPISGHVSLYWYRQALGQGPEFLTYFNYEAQQDKSGLPNDRFSAERPEGSISTLTIQRTEQRDSAMYRCAITPGKRGALETQYFGPGTRLLVL.

This clonotype occurred many times. The chain recombines TRBV7-9 with TRBJ1-3; tentatively, D is TRBD1 (5 bases). Trimming removed 5 bases at V and 4 bases at J, with 15 bases between. This CDR3 comprises 15 residues. The V gene's germline CDR1 is SEHNR and CDR2 FQNEAQ (reference sequence). The CDR3 DNA follows: TGTGCCAGCAGCGCGGACATTGGAGGAGGAAACACCATATATTTT. Its translation is CASSADIGGGNTIYF. The whole variable domain, filled in from reference TRBV7-9 and TRBJ1-3, reads DTGVSQNPRHKITKRGQNVTFRCDPISEHNRLYWYRQTLGQGPEFLTYFQNEAQLEKSRLLSDRFSAERPKGSFSTLEIQRTEQGDSAMYLCASSADIGGGNTIYFGEGSWLTVV.

The sample holds a few counts of this clonotype. This rearrangement joins TRBV9 to TRBJ1-5; D gene ambiguous. The CDR3 has 15 residues. V was cut by 0 bases and J by 0 bases, with 7 bases left in between. In germline, CDR1 is SGDLS, CDR2 YYNGEE. The DNA of the CDR3 is TGTGCCAGCAGCGTAGACCCGGGTAGCAATCAGCCCCAGCATTTT. Its protein is CASSVDPGSNQPQHF.

The genes are TRBV10-3 and TRBJ2-7; 10 bases agree with TRBD2. The CDR3 runs to 15 residues. The ends lost 5 bases at V and 1 base at J; junction bases unmatched: 5. CDR1 and CDR2 (germline): ENHRY, SYGVKD. CDR3: CAISSSGGGSYEQYF. The CDR3 DNA sequence: TGTGCCATCAGTTCCAGCGGGGGGGGATCCTACGAGCAGTACTTC.

This clonotype has at least ten counts. The chain employs TRBV12-3 or TRBV12-4 and TRBJ2-5; 7 bases agree with TRBD1. This CDR3 region has 13 residues. After removal of 5 bases from V and 6 bases from J, the junction contained 6 bases not matched to a gene. The CDR3 nucleotides are TGTGCCAGCAGTAGACAGGGTCGGCAGACCCAGTACTTC. Its translation is CASSRQGRQTQYF.

There are many counts of this clonotype. The chain uses TRBV6-2 or TRBV6-3 and TRBJ1-2; D unresolved. There are 13 residues in the CDR3. V was pared by 7 bases and J by 4 bases, with 13 bases between. Germline lookup yields CDR1 MNHEY and CDR2 SVGEGT. The CDR3 sequence is CASTSPSIYGYTF. In DNA form, the CDR3 reads TGTGCCAGCACCTCCCCGTCAATCTATGGCTACACCTTC.

The sample holds one count of this clonotype. V usage is TRBV27 and J usage is TRBJ1-5; no firm D call. Germline V gene lookup returns CDR1 MNHEY and CDR2 SMNVEV (reference sequence). The V and J ends lost 5 bases and 5 bases respectively, with 13 bases between them. The CDR3 has 14 amino acids. The CDR3 loop reads CASSTHFRDQPQHF. DNA of the CDR3: TGTGCCAGCAGTACCCACTTTAGGGATCAGCCCCAGCATTTT.

V usage is TRBV12-3 or TRBV12-4 and J usage is TRBJ1-5; D call uncertain. The CDR3 totals 13 residues. The V gene lost 3 bases and the J gene lost 5 bases, with 8 bases spanning the gap. CDR3 region: CASSFGRDQPQHF. DNA for the CDR3: TGTGCCAGCAGTTTTGGCAGAGATCAGCCCCAGCATTTT.

This clonotype showed up many times. J is TRBJ1-5 and V is TRBV20-1; no reliable D call. The germline V and J ends were trimmed by 5 bases and 2 bases, with 16 bases remaining between them. CDR1 is DFQATT and CDR2 is SNEGSKA in the germline V gene (reference sequence). This CDR3 has 15 amino acids. This CDR3 is CSAESGWEGNQPQHF. The CDR3 nucleotides are TGCAGTGCTGAGAGCGGTTGGGAGGGCAATCAGCCCCAGCATTTT.

This clonotype appeared many times. The CDR3 coding sequence is TGTGCCAGCAGCCGGACAGTTGGAGAGACCCAGTACTTC. Translating gives CASSRTVGETQYF. V gene TRBV11-2 combines with J gene TRBJ2-5, with D possibly being TRBD1 (6 bases). The CDR3 sequence is 13 residues long. V was pared by 5 bases and J by 4 bases, with 11 bases between. The germline V gene has CDR1 SGHAT and CDR2 FQNNGV.

Many counts were recorded for this clonotype. This sequence joins TRBV6-1 and TRBJ2-2; tentative D call: TRBD1 (5 bases). Germline CDR1 and CDR2: MNHNS and SASEGT. V was cut by 2 bases and J by 2 bases, with 9 bases left in between. This CDR3 is built from 15 residues. CDR3 DNA: TGTGCCAGCAGTGAACGACAGATCAACACCGGGGAGCTGTTTTTT. It encodes CASSERQINTGELFF.

This clonotype was recorded at least ten times. The chain uses TRBV25-1 and TRBJ1-1, with D perhaps TRBD1 (5 bases). CDR1 and CDR2 from the germline V gene are MGHDK and SYGVNS. Deletions cut 3 bases from V and 4 bases from J, with 12 bases between. The CDR3 is 14 amino acids. The CDR3: CASSDSSGSTEAFF. In DNA, the CDR3 is TGTGCCAGCAGTGATTCTTCAGGGAGCACTGAAGCTTTCTTT. Using reference TRBV25-1 and TRBJ1-1 for the parts outside the CDR3, the full variable domain is EADIYQTPRYLVIGTGKKITLECSQTMGHDKMYWYQQDPGMELHLIHYSYGVNSTEKGDLSSESTVSRIRTEHFPLTLESARPSHTSQYLCASSDSSGSTEAFFGQGTRLTVV.

The J gene is TRBJ1-2, the V gene TRBV10-3; possibly TRBD1 for D (6 bases). V lost 6 bases and J lost 2, with 13 bases in between. CDR1 and CDR2 from the germline V gene are ENHRY and SYGVKD. The CDR3 is 14 residues long. DNA for the CDR3: TGTGCCATCAGCATTAGGACAGCGAACTATGGCTACACCTTC. Protein: CAISIRTANYGYTF.

The CDR3 reads CASGKTYEQYF. The CDR3 nucleotides are TGTGCCAGCGGCAAGACCTACGAGCAGTACTTC. This chain joins TRBV12-3 or TRBV12-4 and TRBJ2-7; D not certain. The CDR3 runs to 11 residues. V gave up 8 bases and J gave up 2 bases, with 7 bases separating them.

This clonotype occurred a few times. In nucleotides, the CDR3 is TGTGCCAGCTCATCCAAGGACACGGGGACTGAAGCTTTCTTT. Translation: CASSSKDTGTEAFF. V and J are TRBV18 and TRBJ1-1; maybe TRBD1 (5 bases). With 5 bases removed from V and 5 bases from J, the gap between germline ends came to 15 bases. Germline CDR1 and CDR2: KGHSH and LQKENI. The CDR3 length is 14 residues.

In its sample, this clonotype was seen a few times. The chain carries TRBV9 and TRBJ2-7; 9 bases match TRBD2. The germline V gene has CDR1 SGDLS and CDR2 YYNGEE. CDR3 length: 15 residues. V shed 7 bases and J 3 bases; nucleotides not matched to a gene: 11. The CDR3 DNA is TGTGCCAGCGGCAAGGACGCGGGGGGGCTCTACGAGCAGTACTTC. Translation: CASGKDAGGLYEQYF.